This passage covers 29 T cell receptor beta chains from one sample sequenced in a study of Ad26.COV2.S vaccination and SARS-CoV-2 variants. Here immunoSEQ multiplex PCR was the method, and the copy in TCRdb shows in-frame clones only, minus some. Found here are around 350,000 clones, 92% of them singletons; the top ten hold 3.9%. The input for sequencing was peripheral blood, taken after recovery from COVID-19. The receptors come from a human donor who had recovered from COVID-19.

The V gene is TRBV6-2 or TRBV6-3, the J gene TRBJ2-7; D gene ambiguous. Germline V CDR1 and CDR2: MNHEY, SVGEGT. The V gene lost 2 bases and the J gene lost 2 bases, with 7 bases spanning the gap. The CDR3 consists of 13 residues. The CDR3 reads CASSYNSPYEQYF. In DNA, the CDR3 is TGTGCCAGCAGTTACAATAGCCCCTACGAGCAGTACTTC.

The chain employs TRBV19 and TRBJ2-2; 11 bases match TRBD2. Germline lookup yields CDR1 LNHDA and CDR2 SQIVND (reference sequence). The CDR3 spans 16 residues. Trimming at V came to 3 bases and at J to 7 bases, leaving 7 bases not matched to a gene. Written as DNA, the CDR3 is TGTGCCAGTAGTATCGGTAGCGGGGGGGCCAGCGGGGAGCTGTTTTTT. It is translated as CASSIGSGGASGELFF.

A note on this clone: Distinct nucleotide sequences in the sample also encode this CDR3. This chain connects TRBV9 to TRBJ2-3; D assignment may be TRBD1 or TRBD2 (5 bases each). The CDR3 extends over 13 amino acids. CDR1 and CDR2 from the germline V gene are SGDLS and YYNGEE. Trimming removed 0 bases at V and 3 bases at J, with 5 bases between. CDR3: CASSVGGTDTQYF. The CDR3 DNA sequence: TGTGCCAGCAGCGTAGGGGGGACAGATACGCAGTATTTT.

The rearrangement joins TRBV2 to TRBJ2-1, with D perhaps TRBD2 (5 bases). The CDR3 runs 12 residues. Trimming removed 4 bases at V and 8 bases at J, with 9 bases between. The germline V gene encodes CDR1 SNHLY and CDR2 FYNNEI. The CDR3 reads CASSGEGDEQFF. The CDR3 DNA sequence: TGTGCCAGCAGTGGAGAGGGAGATGAGCAGTTCTTC.

The gene calls are TRBV28 and TRBJ2-3; D possibly corresponds to TRBD1 (7 bases). Trimming cost V 7 bases and J 6 bases, with 20 bases left between them. The CDR3 is made up of 15 amino acids. Germline V gene lookup returns CDR1 MDHEN and CDR2 SYDVKM. CDR3 in amino acids: CASISYPGGLDTQYF. CDR3 nucleotide sequence: TGTGCCAGCATTTCTTACCCAGGGGGGTTGGATACGCAGTATTTT.

The chain links TRBV9 to TRBJ2-3; 8 bases line up with TRBD1. CDR3 length equals 13 residues. The germline V gene encodes CDR1 SGDLS and CDR2 YYNGEE. Trimming cost V 8 bases and J 5 bases; bases outside gene matches: 7. CDR3: CASAAGGIDTQYF. CDR3 nucleotides: TGTGCCAGTGCGGCAGGGGGCATAGATACGCAGTATTTT.

The rearrangement uses TRBV18 and TRBJ1-1; possible D gene TRBD1, 6 bases. Deletions cut 0 bases from V and 4 bases from J, with 12 bases between. The CDR3 length is 15 residues. Germline assignment: CDR1 KGHSH and CDR2 LQKENI. The CDR3 DNA reads TGTGCCAGCTCACCACCGATGGCAGGGGTCACTGAAGCTTTCTTT. Its translation: CASSPPMAGVTEAFF.

The CDR3 region is CASSVEGNYGYTF. In DNA form, the CDR3 reads TGTGCCAGCAGCGTAGAAGGTAACTATGGCTACACCTTC. This chain connects TRBV9 to TRBJ1-2; the D is unclear. This CDR3 comprises 13 residues. Germline lookup yields CDR1 SGDLS and CDR2 YYNGEE. V lost 0 bases, J lost 1 base, and 4 bases lay in between.

The V call is TRBV10-1, the J call TRBJ2-7; TRBD1 agrees at 9 bases. Unmatched junction bases numbered 5, after V lost 0 bases and J lost 5 bases. In germline, CDR1 is WNHNN, CDR2 SYGVQD (reference sequence). CDR3 size: 15 residues. The CDR3 reads CASSESPGQGHEQYF. The CDR3 region has the DNA TGCGCCAGCAGTGAGTCGCCGGGACAGGGACACGAGCAGTACTTC.

The DNA for the CDR3 is TGTGCCAGCAGCGTAGTGATGACCGGCGAGACCCAGTACTTC. Amino acid sequence: CASSVVMTGETQYF. This chain links TRBV9 with TRBJ2-5; D gene uncertain. CDR3 length equals 14 residues. CDR1 SGDLS and CDR2 YYNGEE come from the germline V gene. Trimming left V 0 bases short and J 5 bases short, with 11 bases between.

The gene calls are TRBV9 and TRBJ1-2; D is unclear. Trimming shortened V by 3 bases and J by 7 bases, and 7 bases separated the two germline ends. In germline, CDR1 is SGDLS, CDR2 YYNGEE. This CDR3 has 11 amino acids. The CDR3 sequence: CASSDVGGYTF. The CDR3 bases are TGTGCCAGCAGCGACGTTGGTGGCTACACCTTC.

The chain employs TRBV5-4 and TRBJ1-1; D might be TRBD1 (5 bases). Trimming cost V 0 bases and J 4 bases, with 13 bases left between them. The CDR3 is 15 residues long. The germline CDR1 and CDR2 sequences are SGHNT and YYREEE (reference sequence). The CDR3 loop reads CASSLDVRAGTEAFF. CDR3 sequence (DNA): TGTGCCAGCAGCTTGGATGTCAGGGCGGGCACTGAAGCTTTCTTT. The full variable domain, in which reference TRBV5-4 and TRBJ1-1 provide the parts outside the CDR3, is ETGVTQSPTHLIKTRGQQVTLRCSSQSGHNTVSWYQQALGQGPQFIFQYYREEENGRGNFPPRFSGLQFPNYSSELNVNALELDDSALYLCASSLDVRAGTEAFFGQGTRLTVV.

This chain links TRBV12-3 or TRBV12-4 with TRBJ2-5, with D hard to call. The ends were cut back, 6 bases at V and 5 bases at J, with 10 bases in the middle. The CDR3 consists of 12 residues. Here the CDR3 DNA reads TGTGCCAGCAGCCCCATCTTCGAGACCCAGTACTTC. Protein sequence: CASSPIFETQYF.

This clone was seen just once. V and J are TRBV5-1 and TRBJ2-7, with D maybe TRBD2 (6 bases). The CDR3 runs 14 residues. Germline V gene data show CDR1 as SGHRS and CDR2 as YFSETQ. Trimming took off 0 bases at V and 2 bases at J, with 9 bases between the two ends. CDR3 coding DNA: TGCGCCAGCAGCTTGGCCCCGGGGGCCTACGAGCAGTACTTC. This codes for CASSLAPGAYEQYF.

The CDR3 region has the DNA TGCAGCGGCGTGGGGGGAACAGGGGGGACTCGGTCCTACACCTTC. Amino acid sequence: CSGVGGTGGTRSYTF. The V call is TRBV29-1, the J call TRBJ1-2; 8 nucleotides agree with TRBD1. The V segment lost 7 bases and the J segment 10 bases; nucleotides outside the gene matches: 20. From germline, CDR1 is SQVTM and CDR2 ANQGSEA. This CDR3 is 15 amino acids long.

The chain is built from TRBV6-1 and TRBJ1-2; D is undetermined. Germline CDR1 and CDR2: MNHNS and SASEGT. CDR3 size: 14 residues. V was clipped by 2 bases and J by 0 bases, with 7 bases between them. In DNA, the CDR3 is TGTGCCAGCAGTGAAAGGGCATCTAACTATGGCTACACCTTC. Protein product: CASSERASNYGYTF.

The rearrangement links TRBV7-6 to TRBJ2-1, with D perhaps assigned TRBD1 or TRBD2 (5 bases each). The CDR3 length is 17 residues. Germline V gives CDR1 SGHVS, CDR2 FNYEAQ. V lost 5 bases and J lost 3, with 20 bases in between. The DNA of the CDR3 is TGTGCCAGCAGCCGTTGGTATGAGGGACCGGGCTACAATGAGCAGTTCTTC. Its protein is CASSRWYEGPGYNEQFF.

This clone showed up just once. This sequence joins TRBV6-4 and TRBJ2-2; D is possibly TRBD2 (6 bases). The CDR3 is made up of 14 amino acids. V dropped 8 bases and J dropped 6 bases, with 16 bases sitting between them. Germline V lookup: CDR1 MRHNA, CDR2 SNTAGT. CDR3 sequence reads: CASQRGPGAGELFF. The DNA of the CDR3 is TGTGCCAGCCAAAGGGGCCCGGGGGCCGGGGAGCTGTTTTTT.

V usage is TRBV7-2 and J usage is TRBJ1-6; unclear D gene. The V end was cut by 6 bases, the J end by 6 bases, with 6 bases between. The germline V gene encodes CDR1 SGHTA and CDR2 FQGNSA. This CDR3 contains 12 residues. Here the CDR3 DNA reads TGTGCCAGCAGAATTCCTAATTCACCCCTCCACTTT. Amino acid sequence: CASRIPNSPLHF.

V usage is TRBV6-4 and J usage is TRBJ1-6; 10 bases map to TRBD1. Germline-derived CDR1 and CDR2 are MRHNA and SNTAGT. The CDR3 is 15 residues long. V lost 6 bases to trimming and J lost 6 bases; unmatched junction nucleotides: 5. CDR3 loop: CASSGGTGVNSPLHF. The CDR3 coding sequence is TGTGCCAGCAGCGGAGGGACAGGGGTTAATTCACCCCTCCACTTT.

V usage is TRBV5-5 and J usage is TRBJ2-7; D not resolved. Germline lookup yields CDR1 SGHKS and CDR2 YYEKEE (reference sequence). The CDR3 is made up of 14 amino acids. Trimming left V 0 bases short and J 2 bases short, with 9 bases between. The CDR3 spells CASSLGPLAYEQYF. In DNA, the CDR3 is TGTGCCAGCAGCTTGGGGCCTCTGGCCTACGAGCAGTACTTC.

The gene calls are TRBV6-1 and TRBJ2-3, with unresolved D. CDR1 MNHNS and CDR2 SASEGT come from the germline V gene. This CDR3 has 15 residues. Trimming pared 3 bases from V and 4 bases from J, leaving 14 bases between. For the CDR3, the DNA is TGTGCCAGCAGTGAGTCGGTCCCGGGCTCAGATACGCAGTATTTT. Translation gives CASSESVPGSDTQYF.

The V and J genes are TRBV29-1 and TRBJ1-2; D call uncertain. V was shortened by 7 bases and J by 2 bases, with 17 bases between the two germline ends. CDR1 is SQVTM and CDR2 is ANQGSEA in the germline V gene. The CDR3 sequence is 14 residues long. For the CDR3, the DNA is TGCAGCGCTACACGTTTGTTCCAAAACTATGGCTACACCTTC. Its protein is CSATRLFQNYGYTF.

This chain uses TRBV2 with TRBJ2-1, with D unresolved. The length of the CDR3 is 15 residues. Germline-derived CDR1 and CDR2 are SNHLY and FYNNEI. The ends were cut back, 7 bases at V and 5 bases at J, with 18 bases in the middle. CDR3 amino acids: CASINDRLTDNEQFF. As DNA, the CDR3 is TGTGCCAGCATTAACGACCGGCTAACGGACAATGAGCAGTTCTTC. Filled out from reference TRBV2 and TRBJ2-1, the complete variable domain reads EPEVTQTPSHQVTQMGQEVILRCVPISNHLYFYWYRQILGQKVEFLVSFYNNEISEKSEIFDDQFSVERPDGSNFTLKIRSTKLEDSAMYFCASINDRLTDNEQFFGPGTRLTVL.

The V gene is TRBV5-1, the J gene TRBJ1-2; D is perhaps TRBD1 (5 bases). There are 16 residues in the CDR3. Looked up from germline, CDR1 is SGHRS and CDR2 is YFSETQ. V lost 0 bases, J lost 2 bases, and 14 bases lay in between. The CDR3: CASSLGGGGANYGYTF. As DNA, the CDR3 is TGCGCCAGCAGCTTGGGGGGCGGCGGGGCAAACTATGGCTACACCTTC. The full variable domain, with the rest looked up from reference TRBV5-1 and TRBJ1-2, is KAGVTQTPRYLIKTRGQQVTLSCSPISGHRSVSWYQQTPGQGLQFLFEYFSETQRNKGNFPGRFSGRQFSNSRSEMNVSTLELGDSALYLCASSLGGGGANYGYTFGSGTRLTVV.

The rearrangement links TRBV7-9 to TRBJ2-2, with 12 bases lining up with TRBD1. The J segment lost 5 bases and the V segment lost 5 bases, leaving 9 bases of the junction unmatched. Germline V lookup: CDR1 SEHNR, CDR2 FQNEAQ (reference sequence). The CDR3 is 17 amino acids. The CDR3 loop is CASSAGQGAAGTGELFF. CDR3 coding DNA: TGTGCCAGCAGCGCGGGACAGGGGGCGGCGGGGACCGGGGAGCTGTTTTTT. Based on the CDR3 plus reference TRBV7-9 and TRBJ2-2, the full variable domain is DTGVSQNPRHKITKRGQNVTFRCDPISEHNRLYWYRQTLGQGPEFLTYFQNEAQLEKSRLLSDRFSAERPKGSFSTLEIQRTEQGDSAMYLCASSAGQGAAGTGELFFGEGSRLTVL.

The chain uses TRBV6-1 and TRBJ2-7, with TRBD2 matching 9 bases. The CDR3 extends over 16 amino acids. Germline CDR1 and CDR2: MNHNS and SASEGT. The V and J ends lost 2 bases and 4 bases, in that order; junction bases with no gene match: 9. This CDR3 reads CASSEMSGGRIYEQYF. The CDR3 nucleotides read TGTGCCAGCAGTGAAATGAGCGGGGGGCGAATTTACGAGCAGTACTTC.

The J gene is TRBJ1-5, the V gene TRBV29-1; 7 bases line up with TRBD1. The CDR3 consists of 12 residues. J was trimmed by 4 bases and V by 4 bases; bases with no gene match: 1. Germline CDR1 reads SQVTM; CDR2 reads ANQGSEA. CDR3 coding DNA: TGCAGCGTTGTGACAGGGAATCAGCCCCAGCATTTT. Its translation: CSVVTGNQPQHF.

The genes are TRBV6-4 and TRBJ2-3, with 8 positions matching TRBD2. The ends lost 0 bases at V and 0 bases at J; junction bases unmatched: 5. CDR1 and CDR2 from the germline V gene are MRHNA and SNTAGT. The CDR3 loop spans 17 amino acids. CDR3 loop: CASSDSPAGASTDTQYF. The CDR3 region has the DNA TGTGCCAGCAGTGACTCGCCAGCGGGGGCGAGCACAGATACGCAGTATTTT.